The sequence of this T cell receptor (beta chain) was determined in a study of blood T cell repertoires in COVID-19 (dated by TCRdb to about 2020). About the study as a whole: Collaborator samples came from the United States, Italy and Spain and covered acute and convalescent phases of COVID-19. The prospective study material was composed of cDNA or gDNA derived from T cells, B-cell-depleted T cells, or PBMCs. Deeply sampled blood TCRbeta repertoires from subjects exposed to, actively infected with, or recovered from COVID-19 were included in the dataset. A freely available public database, intended as a resource for researchers studying the immune response to SARS-CoV-2, is where the repertoires were released. Samples came from the ongoing ImmuneRACE study (first 160 participants) plus 1,254 subjects from 6 global collaborators. Sample metadata almost always included a de-identified subject ID, COVID-19 status, age in years and sex. Where available, HLA class I and class II types were taken from metadata supplied by the sample provider and were not determined by assay-based typing. General study outcomes and caveats: Clinical and demographic metadata were provided uncurated, with the amount varying by source and participant.

Taken from the germline V gene (reference sequence), the CDR1 and CDR2 loops are LNHNV and YYDKDF. V ends up 0 bases short and J 1 base short, with an unmatched junction base count of 15. Spanning cysteine to phenylalanine, the CDR3 consists of 20 amino acids. Only CDR3 DNA is held: 60 bases, read in frame from base 1. In Seattle, one collaborating source enrolled patients while the infection was active and tracked those patients longitudinally over the course of disease. Collaborating institutions collected whole blood in K2EDTA tubes following their own protocols. Collaborator samples were shipped for TCRbeta analysis as frozen whole blood, isolated PBMCs, or DNA extracted from either sample type. Notes on this clone: There is no known antigen for this receptor. No much larger clone is present one base from it, and per-base qualities are unavailable.

TCRbeta CDR3 regions were amplified from genomic DNA using the immunoSEQ Assay, a bias-controlled multiplex PCR. On the authors' methods: Within the assay, amplification of reference gene primers was used to estimate how many nucleated cells each sample contained. To quantify the absolute abundance of each unique TCRbeta CDR3 rearrangement, sequence reads were collapsed and filtered. Productive Simpson clonality was computed per sample as the square root of Simpson's diversity index over productive rearrangements. Held by TCRdb, this immuneACCESS table contains in-frame sequences only and omits some clones. Under half of the omission traces to an unresolved V gene where checked; the cause of the rest is unknown. D and trimming were read from the DNA, whereas the V and J calls and clone size are those reported in that table. Here the sample has some 200,000 clones; about nine tenths occur a single time. 11% of the sample lies in the top ten.

The specimen sequenced was peripheral blood. Recombination joined TRBV15 with TRBJ2-3; the junction holds 8 bases that match TRBD2. The sequence derives from a woman aged 55-69 years with COVID-19, enrolled during active disease. Here is the DNA: TGTGCCACCAGCAGAGATCGAAAGATGGCGGGAGGCCCGGGCACAGATACGCAGTATTTT. This gives the protein CATSRDRKMAGGPGTDTQYF. With the portions outside the CDR3 filled from the reference TRBV15 and TRBJ2-3 genes, the complete variable region becomes DAMVIQNPRYQVTQFGKPVTLSCSQTLNHNVMYWYQQKSSQAPKLLFHYYDKDFNNEADTPDNFQSRRPNTSFCFLDIRSPGLGDTAMYLCATSRDRKMAGGPGTDTQYFGPGTRLTVL.